This T cell receptor (beta chain) stems from a study of blood T cell repertoires in COVID-19 (dated by TCRdb to the early 2020s). Looking at the study overall: Samples covering the acute and convalescent phases of COVID-19 were provided by collaborators in the United States, Italy and Spain. The prospective study material was composed of cDNA or gDNA derived from T cells, B-cell-depleted T cells, or PBMCs. Deeply sampled blood TCRbeta repertoires from subjects exposed to, actively infected with, or recovered from COVID-19 were included in the dataset. The repertoires were made available in a free public database intended to serve as a resource for research on the immune response to SARS-CoV-2. The samples were drawn from the first 160 participants of the ongoing ImmuneRACE study and from 1,254 subjects provided by 6 global collaborators. Sample metadata almost always included a de-identified subject ID, COVID-19 status, age in years and sex. Where available, HLA class I and class II types were taken from metadata supplied by the sample provider and were not determined by assay-based typing.

Participants in the prospective study were enrolled through a virtual design, were aged roughly 18 to 100 years, and lived in 24 United States geographic areas. To assign participants to cohorts, the prospective study relied on clinical history that participants themselves reported in a screening survey and a study questionnaire. Mobile phlebotomists in the prospective study collected whole blood, serum and a nasopharyngeal or oropharyngeal swab from every participant. Over a roughly two-month period, participants in the prospective study had the option of providing additional blood draws and questionnaires. Before DNA extraction, blood samples from the prospective study were shipped at room temperature or frozen. CDR1 is given as KGHSH and CDR2 as LQKENI, both from the germline V gene. V drops 8 bases and J drops 5 bases, leaving 10 bases in between. Including the terminal cysteine and phenylalanine, the CDR3 comprises 12 residues. This entry keeps only the CDR3 DNA: 36 bases, framed from base 1.

TCRbeta CDR3 regions were amplified from genomic DNA using the immunoSEQ Assay, a bias-controlled multiplex PCR. The source study handled its data this way. The number of nucleated cells in each sample was estimated by amplification of reference gene primers within the assay. Sequence reads were collapsed and filtered to measure the absolute abundance of every unique TCRbeta CDR3 rearrangement. For each sample, productive Simpson clonality was calculated as the square root of Simpson's diversity index across productive rearrangements. This is the immuneACCESS table as TCRdb keeps it, with only in-frame sequences that have V and J called. A part of the clones is gone; compared with another copy, unresolved V genes explain less than half, and the rest is unexplained. V and J calls and clone size are those listed in that table; D and trimming were worked out from the DNA. The sample records about 200,000 clones, around 85% of which are singletons. The leading ten clones occupy 3% to 4.5% of the sample.

The investigation overall reported the following: The quantity of clinical and demographic metadata differed by source and by participant and was supplied without curation.

Notes on this clone: Its recognized antigen is unknown. Base qualities were left out, and no much larger clone turns up one base away.

Sequencing used PBMCs or T cells enriched from blood (not recorded which). The sequence was obtained from a woman in her 40s with acute COVID-19. The sequence is built from TRBV18 and TRBJ2-1; the D segment could be TRBD2, given 6 matching bases. At the DNA level, the sequence is TGTGCCAGCGCCGGGAGAAACAATGAGCAGTTCTTC. It translates to CASAGRNNEQFF.